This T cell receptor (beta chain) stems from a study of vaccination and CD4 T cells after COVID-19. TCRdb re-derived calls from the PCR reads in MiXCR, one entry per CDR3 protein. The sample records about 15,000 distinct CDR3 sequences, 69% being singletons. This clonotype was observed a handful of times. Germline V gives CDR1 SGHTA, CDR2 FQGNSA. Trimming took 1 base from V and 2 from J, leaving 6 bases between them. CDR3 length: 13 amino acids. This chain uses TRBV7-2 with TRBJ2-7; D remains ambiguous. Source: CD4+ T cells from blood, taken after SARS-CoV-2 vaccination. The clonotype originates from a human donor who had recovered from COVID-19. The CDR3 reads CASSLGFAYEQYF. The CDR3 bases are TGTGCCAGCAGCTTAGGTTTTGCCTACGAGCAGTACTTC.